The present entry profiles one TCR beta chain with its context. Its antigen is currently unknown. This specimen belongs to a study of OX40 agonist ivuxolimab in advanced cancers. CDR1 MNHEY and CDR2 SVGAGI come from the germline V gene. This CDR3 spans 14 amino acids. V was cut by 6 bases and J by 0 bases, with 6 bases left in between. Overall study findings and caveats: Among the nonresponders, some also had low normalized T-cell clonal expansion. At doses 0.1 to 3.0 mg/kg, CD4+ and CD8+ clones expanded.

Sequencing used immunoSEQ multiplex PCR; TCRdb keeps in-frame clones, though not all of them. The sample yields over 55,000 clones, roughly 84% seen once. The gene calls are TRBV6-5 and TRBJ2-6, with unresolved D. Source: CD4+ or CD8+ T cells sorted from blood, taken in a trial of the OX40 agonist ivuxolimab. The source of this sequence is an adult with an advanced solid tumor such as melanoma, head and neck, liver or kidney cancer. For the CDR3, the DNA is TGTGCCAGCAGCCAGAGCTCTGGGGCCAACGTCCTGACTTTC. Translating gives CASSQSSGANVLTF.